Each of the 17 T cell receptor beta chains below was sequenced from the same sample in a study of blood T cell repertoires in COVID-19. The method was immunoSEQ multiplex PCR; TCRdb's version includes in-frame clones alone and lacks a portion of them. The sample has some 300,000 clones, just under 90% seen once. Sequences were obtained from peripheral blood. The receptor set was obtained from a woman between 50 and 59 years old with COVID-19, enrolled during active disease.

This sequence joins TRBV19 and TRBJ2-5; D might be TRBD2 (6 bases). The germline V and J ends were trimmed by 6 bases and 6 bases, with 17 bases remaining between them. Germline V lookup: CDR1 LNHDA, CDR2 SQIVND (reference sequence). The length of the CDR3 is 14 residues. CDR3: CASSPTRGGQTQYF. In DNA form, the CDR3 reads TGTGCCAGTAGCCCAACCCGGGGAGGACAGACCCAGTACTTC.

The chain couples TRBV5-1 to TRBJ2-2, with 7 bases lining up with TRBD1. The CDR3 is made up of 13 amino acids. Germline CDR1 and CDR2: SGHRS and YFSETQ. Trimming took 7 bases from V and 3 from J; bases not matched to a gene: 3. The CDR3 DNA reads as TGCGCCAGCCGGGACAGCGACACCGGGGAGCTGTTTTTT. Translating it yields CASRDSDTGELFF.

This clone was detected only once. The V call is TRBV2, the J call TRBJ1-1; 8 bases line up with TRBD1. This CDR3 is built from 14 residues. Germline V gene sequence: CDR1 SNHLY, CDR2 FYNNEI. The V segment lost 10 bases and the J segment 2 bases; nucleotides outside the gene matches: 9. The CDR3 DNA reads TGTGCCATACCCCCGGGGACAGGTAACACTGAAGCTTTCTTT. Translation gives CAIPPGTGNTEAFF.

The rearrangement links TRBV2 to TRBJ1-2; D possibly corresponds to TRBD1 (6 bases). V shed 8 bases and J shed 8 bases, with 15 bases lying between them. This CDR3 is built from 12 residues. Germline assignment: CDR1 SNHLY and CDR2 FYNNEI. CDR3 nucleotide sequence: TGTGCCAGCCGACAGGTAGACTTAGGCTACACCTTC. Translation: CASRQVDLGYTF. The full variable domain, in which reference TRBV2 and TRBJ1-2 provide the parts outside the CDR3, is EPEVTQTPSHQVTQMGQEVILRCVPISNHLYFYWYRQILGQKVEFLVSFYNNEISEKSEIFDDQFSVERPDGSNFTLKIRSTKLEDSAMYFCASRQVDLGYTFGSGTRLTVV.

This chain uses TRBV7-3 with TRBJ2-1; D perhaps matches TRBD1 (6 bases). Germline V gene sequence: CDR1 SGHTA, CDR2 FQGTGA. Trimming took off 5 bases at V and 1 base at J, with 12 bases between the two ends. The CDR3 contains 15 residues. CDR3 protein: CASSQGRESYNEQFF. CDR3 nucleotide sequence: TGTGCCAGCAGCCAGGGGCGCGAGTCCTACAATGAGCAGTTCTTC.

The rearrangement uses TRBV5-8 and TRBJ2-1, with D unresolved. Trimming pared 2 bases from V and 4 bases from J, leaving 4 bases between. The CDR3 sequence is 12 residues long. CDR1 and CDR2 from the germline V gene are SGHTS and YDEGEE. CDR3 sequence reads: CASSFRYNEQFF. The DNA of the CDR3 is TGTGCCAGCAGCTTTCGTTACAATGAGCAGTTCTTC.

The V and J genes are TRBV7-9 and TRBJ2-2, with a tentative D call TRBD2 (5 bases). Germline values: CDR1 SEHNR, CDR2 FQNEAQ (reference sequence). Trimming pared 6 bases from V and 0 bases from J, leaving 17 bases between. This CDR3 region has 17 residues. The CDR3 sequence is CASSLTWQDSNTGELFF. CDR3 in DNA: TGTGCCAGCAGTCTTACTTGGCAGGACTCGAACACCGGGGAGCTGTTTTTT.

The chain joins TRBV18 to TRBJ1-3; D not resolved. The germline V gene encodes CDR1 KGHSH and CDR2 LQKENI. V lost 4 bases and J lost 2, with 15 bases in between. The CDR3 contains 16 residues. The CDR3 loop reads CASSLDSRIPGNTIYF. The CDR3 DNA follows: TGTGCCAGCTCACTGGACTCAAGGATACCTGGAAACACCATATATTTT.

The genes are TRBV10-3 and TRBJ2-7; 9 positions agree with TRBD2. The CDR3 is 13 residues long. V shed 4 bases, J shed 3 bases, and the junction held 1 base outside the gene matches. CDR1 and CDR2 from the germline V gene are ENHRY and SYGVKD. CDR3 coding DNA: TGTGCCATCAGTGGGACTAGCGACTACGAGCAGTACTTC. Translating gives CAISGTSDYEQYF.

This rearrangement joins TRBV9 to TRBJ1-1; TRBD1 matches at 9 bases. With V trimmed by 3 bases and J by 6 bases, 3 bases remained unmatched. The CDR3 contains 13 residues. CDR1 is SGDLS and CDR2 is YYNGEE in the germline V gene. CDR3 sequence: CASSARTGAEAFF. CDR3 in DNA: TGTGCCAGCAGCGCCCGGACAGGGGCTGAAGCTTTCTTT. The variable domain in full, completed from reference TRBV9 and TRBJ1-1, reads DSGVTQTPKHLITATGQRVTLRCSPRSGDLSVYWYQQSLDQGLQFLIQYYNGEERAKGNILERFSAQQFPDLHSELNLSSLELGDSALYFCASSARTGAEAFFGQGTRLTVV.

The V call is TRBV30, the J call TRBJ1-5, with 8 bases identical to TRBD1. The CDR3 extends over 14 amino acids. Germline V gene data show CDR1 as GTSNPN and CDR2 as SVGIG (reference sequence). V dropped 2 bases and J dropped 7; count of bases not matched to a gene: 7. In DNA form, the CDR3 reads TGTGCCTGGAGTACATCCCGGACAGGGCAGCCCCAGCATTTT. Protein sequence: CAWSTSRTGQPQHF.

The chain combines TRBV27 with TRBJ2-2; 7 nucleotides line up with TRBD1. Germline lookup yields CDR1 MNHEY and CDR2 SMNVEV (reference sequence). V lost 7 bases to trimming and J lost 4 bases; unmatched junction nucleotides: 18. The CDR3 loop spans 18 amino acids. CDR3 region: CASTPQIGTDLITGELFF. Written as DNA, the CDR3 is TGTGCCAGCACCCCCCAAATCGGGACAGACCTTATCACCGGGGAGCTGTTTTTT.

This clone was found a few times. This sequence joins TRBV5-1 and TRBJ1-1; D possibly corresponds to TRBD1 (6 bases). V lost 3 bases and J 1 base, leaving 10 bases between the germline ends. The CDR3 loop spans 14 amino acids. Germline V CDR1 and CDR2: SGHRS, YFSETQ. The CDR3 DNA is TGCGCCAGCAGCTCCTCAGGGGCGAACACTGAAGCTTTCTTT. It is translated as CASSSSGANTEAFF.

This chain links TRBV9 with TRBJ2-6; D is ambiguous. This CDR3 is 15 amino acids long. Germline lookup yields CDR1 SGDLS and CDR2 YYNGEE. V lost 0 bases and J 0 bases, leaving 4 bases between the germline ends. The CDR3 reads CASSVDSSGANVLTF. Here the CDR3 DNA reads TGTGCCAGCAGCGTAGATAGCTCTGGGGCCAACGTCCTGACTTTC.

The CDR3 DNA follows: TGTGCCAGCAGCTCCTGGGCCGGCGAGCAGTACTTC. Its protein is CASSSWAGEQYF. The chain has TRBV9 and TRBJ2-7; D call uncertain. This CDR3 region has 12 residues. Germline V CDR1 and CDR2: SGDLS, YYNGEE. V was trimmed by 4 bases and J by 6 bases, leaving 11 bases between them.

The J gene is TRBJ2-3, the V gene TRBV11-2, with 11 bases aligning to TRBD2. The ends lost 3 bases at V and 2 bases at J; junction bases unmatched: 4. CDR1 and CDR2 from the germline V gene are SGHAT and FQNNGV. This CDR3 contains 16 residues. The CDR3 loop is CASSFLAGGLTDTQYF. The CDR3 DNA reads TGTGCCAGCAGCTTTCTAGCGGGAGGACTCACAGATACGCAGTATTTT.

In the case of this clone: Additional DNA sequences in this sample encode the identical CDR3. V usage is TRBV3-1 (or the pseudogene TRBV3-2) and J usage is TRBJ1-5, with D uncertain. Trimming stripped 1 base from V and 7 bases from J, with 5 bases between. This CDR3 is 12 amino acids long. Germline V gene sequence: CDR1 LGHDT, CDR2 YNNKEL (reference sequence). The CDR3: CASSQAGQPQHF. CDR3 in DNA: TGTGCCAGCAGCCAAGCCGGGCAGCCCCAGCATTTT.